Listed below are T cell receptor beta chains from one sample, sequenced in a study of TIL therapy for anti-PD-1-resistant metastatic lung cancer. Sequencing used immunoSEQ multiplex PCR; TCRdb keeps in-frame clones, though not all of them. The profile shows 50,000 or so clones, about three quarters of them singletons. Sequencing was performed on tumor tissue, taken at baseline. These receptors all stem from a person aged 25-85 years with non-small cell lung cancer. Both conserved end residues are part of each CDR3. Each record gives: J gene, D gene, clone size, V gene, CDR3 protein, CDR3 DNA. D genes are given only for firm matches. Expanded clones get a size class; other rows say once, few or many, or leave the size out.

TRBJ2-7 | NA | NA | TRBV7-8 | CASRDSGYGEQYF | TGTGCCAGCAGGGACAGCGGGTACGGCGAGCAGTACTTC
TRBJ1-1 | NA | NA | TRBV4-1 | CASSQEFRAKEAFF | TGCGCCAGCAGCCAAGAATTCAGGGCGAAGGAAGCTTTCTTT
TRBJ2-7 | NA | few | TRBV5-4 | CASSSSYEQYF | TGTGCCAGCAGCTCCTCCTACGAGCAGTACTTC
TRBJ2-3 | TRBD2 | NA | TRBV19 | CASSTRGTSGSNTQYF | TGTGCCAGTAGTACCCGAGGGACTAGCGGGAGTAATACGCAGTATTTT
TRBJ1-2 | NA | medium-sized | TRBV28 | CASSLFRGVSNYGYTF | TGTGCCAGCAGTTTATTTCGGGGGGTTTCGAACTATGGCTACACCTTC
TRBJ1-2 | TRBD1 | few | TRBV28 | CASQTGNYGYTF | TGTGCCAGCCAGACAGGGAACTATGGCTACACCTTC
TRBJ1-4 | TRBD1 | NA | TRBV28 | CASSLTGLGTNEKLFF | TGTGCCAGCAGTCTGACAGGGTTGGGAACTAATGAAAAACTGTTTTTT
TRBJ2-2 | NA | NA | TRBV6-1 | CASSELQGSGELFF | TGTGCCAGCAGTGAACTCCAGGGGAGCGGGGAGCTGTTTTTT
TRBJ1-1 | NA | NA | TRBV9 | CASSGGHVNTEAFF | TGTGCCAGCAGCGGGGGACACGTGAACACTGAAGCTTTCTTT
TRBJ1-2 | NA | once | TRBV5-5 | CASSPMAKHNYGYTF | TGTGCCAGCAGCCCCATGGCCAAGCATAACTATGGCTACACCTTC
TRBJ2-5 | TRBD1 | NA | TRBV27 | CASSLGQGAGETQYF | TGTGCCAGCAGTTTAGGGCAGGGGGCAGGGGAGACCCAGTACTTC
TRBJ2-6 | NA | few | TRBV29-1 | CSVVGGNSGANVLTF | TGCAGCGTTGTCGGCGGGAACTCTGGGGCCAACGTCCTGACTTTC
TRBJ2-3 | TRBD2 | NA | TRBV5-4 | CASSFGGAVGDTQYF | TGTGCCAGCAGCTTCGGGGGGGCCGTTGGCGATACGCAGTATTTT
TRBJ1-2 | TRBD1 | many | TRBV19 | CASSTVQGTYGYTF | TGTGCCAGTAGTACCGTACAGGGGACCTATGGCTACACCTTC
TRBJ2-3 | TRBD2 | NA | TRBV19 | CASSSLRTSGSTDTQYF | TGTGCCAGTAGTTCTCTTCGGACTAGCGGGAGTACAGATACGCAGTATTTT
TRBJ1-2 | NA | few | TRBV29-1 | CSVEGQHGYTF | TGCAGCGTTGAGGGACAACATGGCTACACCTTC
TRBJ2-3 | NA | NA | TRBV27 | CASSLSRINTQYF | TGTGCCAGCAGCCTTTCCCGCATTAATACGCAGTATTTT
TRBJ1-2 | NA | few | TRBV29-1 | CSVGRPYGYTF | TGCAGCGTGGGGCGCCCCTATGGCTACACCTTC
TRBJ2-1 | TRBD2 | NA | TRBV28 | CASRETSGGPSSYNEQFF | TGTGCCAGCAGGGAGACTAGCGGGGGCCCCAGCTCCTACAATGAGCAGTTCTTC
TRBJ2-5 | TRBD2 | NA | TRBV27 | CASSLSFVAGTQETQYF | TGTGCCAGCAGTTTATCGTTTGTAGCGGGGACACAAGAGACCCAGTACTTC
TRBJ2-7 | TRBD2 | few | TRBV4-1 | CASSQVVAGVAYEQYF | TGCGCCAGCAGCCAAGTAGTAGCGGGCGTTGCCTACGAGCAGTACTTC
TRBJ2-7 | NA | NA | TRBV10-2 | CASSESTGMVLLEQYF | TGCGCCAGCAGTGAGTCAACAGGGATGGTACTCCTCGAGCAGTACTTC
TRBJ1-3 | NA | NA | TRBV6-6 | CASSYRPWSGNTIYF | TGTGCCAGCAGTTACCGGCCGTGGAGTGGAAACACCATATATTTT
TRBJ2-7 | TRBD1 | NA | TRBV29-1 | CSVARQGGLYEQYF | TGCAGCGTTGCTCGACAGGGGGGCCTCTACGAGCAGTACTTC
TRBJ2-7 | NA | NA | TRBV4-3 | CASSAHPSYEQYF | TGCGCCAGCAGCGCCCACCCGTCCTACGAGCAGTACTTC
TRBJ2-7 | TRBD2 | NA | TRBV19 | CASRIPSAGGSYEQYF | TGTGCCAGTAGAATCCCTTCAGCGGGGGGCTCCTACGAGCAGTACTTC